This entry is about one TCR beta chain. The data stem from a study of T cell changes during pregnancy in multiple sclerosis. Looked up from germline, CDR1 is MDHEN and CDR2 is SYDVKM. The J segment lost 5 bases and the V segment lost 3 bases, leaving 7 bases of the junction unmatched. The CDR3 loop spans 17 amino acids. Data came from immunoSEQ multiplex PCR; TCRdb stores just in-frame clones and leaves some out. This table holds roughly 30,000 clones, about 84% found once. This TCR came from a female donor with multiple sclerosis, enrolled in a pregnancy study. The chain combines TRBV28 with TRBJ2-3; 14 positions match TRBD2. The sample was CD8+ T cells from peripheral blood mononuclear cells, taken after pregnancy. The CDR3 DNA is TGTGCCAGCAGTTTGTGGACTAGCGGGGGGACCGAAGATACGCAGTATTTT. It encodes CASSLWTSGGTEDTQYF.